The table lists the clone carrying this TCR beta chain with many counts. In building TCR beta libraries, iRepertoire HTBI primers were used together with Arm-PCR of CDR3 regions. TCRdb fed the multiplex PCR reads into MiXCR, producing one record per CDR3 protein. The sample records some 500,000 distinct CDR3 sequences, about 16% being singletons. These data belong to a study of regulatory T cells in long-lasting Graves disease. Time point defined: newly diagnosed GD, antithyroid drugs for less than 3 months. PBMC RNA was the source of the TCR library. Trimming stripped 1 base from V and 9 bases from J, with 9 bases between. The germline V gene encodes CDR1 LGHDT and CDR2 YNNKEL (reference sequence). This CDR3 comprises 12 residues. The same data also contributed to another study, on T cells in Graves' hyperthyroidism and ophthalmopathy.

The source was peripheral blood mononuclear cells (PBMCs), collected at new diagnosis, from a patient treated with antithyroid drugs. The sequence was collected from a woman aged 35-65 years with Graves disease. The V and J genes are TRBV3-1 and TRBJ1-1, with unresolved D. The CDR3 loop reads CASSQGPRQAFF. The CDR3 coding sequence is TGTGCCAGCAGCCAAGGTCCCAGGCAAGCTTTCTTT.